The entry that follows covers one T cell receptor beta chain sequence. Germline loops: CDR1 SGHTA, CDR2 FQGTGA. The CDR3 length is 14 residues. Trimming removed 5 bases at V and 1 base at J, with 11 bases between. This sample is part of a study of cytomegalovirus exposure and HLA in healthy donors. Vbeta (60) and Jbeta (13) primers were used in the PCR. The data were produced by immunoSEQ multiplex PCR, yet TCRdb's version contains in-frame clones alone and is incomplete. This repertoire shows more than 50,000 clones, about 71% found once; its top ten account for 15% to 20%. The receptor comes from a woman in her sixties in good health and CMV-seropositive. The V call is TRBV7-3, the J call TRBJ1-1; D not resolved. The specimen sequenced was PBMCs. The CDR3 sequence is CASSTTTSNTEAFF. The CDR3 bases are TGTGCCAGCAGCACTACAACCTCGAACACTGAAGCTTTCTTT.